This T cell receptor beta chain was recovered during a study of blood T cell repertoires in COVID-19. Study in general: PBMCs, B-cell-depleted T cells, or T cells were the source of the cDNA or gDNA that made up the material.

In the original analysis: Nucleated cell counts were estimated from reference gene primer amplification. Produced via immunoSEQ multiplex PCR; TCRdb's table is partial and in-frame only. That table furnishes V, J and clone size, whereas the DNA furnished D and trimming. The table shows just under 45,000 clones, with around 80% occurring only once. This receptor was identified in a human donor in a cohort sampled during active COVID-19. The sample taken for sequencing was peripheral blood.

Here the CDR3 reads CASSLDREGGNEQFF. CDR3 coding DNA: TGTGCCAGCAGCTTAGACAGGGAAGGTGGGAATGAGCAGTTCTTC. The V call is TRBV5-5, the J call TRBJ2-1, with 7 bases lining up with TRBD1. The junction had 9 bases not matched to a gene; V was cut back by 2 bases and J by 7 bases. Per the germline V gene, CDR1 is SGHKS and CDR2 is YYEKEE (reference sequence). This CDR3 spans 15 amino acids.